Below are 32 T cell receptor beta chains sequenced from a single sample in a study of cytomegalovirus exposure and HLA in healthy donors. 13 Jbeta primers and 60 Vbeta primers were used for the PCR. Sequenced by immunoSEQ multiplex PCR; TCRdb stores in-frame clones only, minus some. The sample has around 170,000 clones; approximately 83% are singletons. The sequenced sample consisted of PBMCs. The receptors were sampled from a woman aged 18-35 years in good health and CMV-seronegative.

V and J are TRBV28 and TRBJ1-1; 9 nucleotides line up with TRBD1. Germline CDR1 and CDR2: MDHEN and SYDVKM. This CDR3 spans 17 amino acids. J was trimmed by 3 bases and V by 8 bases; bases with no gene match: 16. The CDR3 DNA follows: TGTGCCAGCGAGGGTTTGGGACAGGGAATATTCGACACTGAAGCTTTCTTT. Encoded protein: CASEGLGQGIFDTEAFF.

Remarks on this clone: The conserved phenylalanine or tryptophan is not found at the CDR3 terminus, so this likely reflects a read error. The DNA is omitted, as the CDR3 cannot be located on it reliably, and the CDR3 follows TCRdb's listing. The chain couples TRBV4-1 to TRBJ2-4; the table's D gene call, TRBD1, was not cross checked with the DNA. The CDR3 length is 11 residues, termini included. Germline values: CDR1 MGHRA, CDR2 YSYEKL. This CDR3 is CASSQAGQLFL.

V gene TRBV6-6 combines with J gene TRBJ1-5; the D gene is possibly TRBD1 (5 bases). The CDR3 extends over 14 amino acids. Trimming removed 7 bases from V and 2 bases from J, with 12 bases in between. The V gene's germline CDR1 is MNHNY and CDR2 SVGAGI (reference sequence). The CDR3 bases are TGTGCCAGCACTCTGGGGGGTGGCAATCAGCCCCAGCATTTT. It yields the protein CASTLGGGNQPQHF.

Worth noting for this clone: A junction end diverges from the germline sequence, so it may reflect a read error. The chain is built from TRBV7-9 and TRBJ1-3; 7 bases are shared with TRBD1. The CDR3 has 17 amino acids. Germline assignment: CDR1 SEHNR and CDR2 FQNEAQ (reference sequence). In nucleotides, the CDR3 is TGTTCCAGCAGCTCTCCACAGGGGAAGGGGGCTGGAAACACCATATATTTT. It codes for CSSSSPQGKGAGNTIYF.

CDR3 in DNA: TGTGCCAGCAGCTTAGCGGGGCCGAGCTACGAGCAGTACTTC. This encodes CASSLAGPSYEQYF. This rearrangement joins TRBV7-9 to TRBJ2-7; D possibly corresponds to TRBD1 (5 bases). CDR3 length: 14 amino acids. Per the germline V gene, CDR1 is SEHNR and CDR2 is FQNEAQ (reference sequence). The V and J ends lost 0 bases and 3 bases respectively, with 9 bases between them.

V gene TRBV6-5 combines with J gene TRBJ2-7; 8 nucleotides match TRBD2. Germline V gene lookup returns CDR1 MNHEY and CDR2 SVGAGI. V lost 4 bases, J lost 0 bases, and 5 bases stayed unmatched. The CDR3 is made up of 15 amino acids. The CDR3 DNA reads as TGTGCCAGCAGTTCGTCCGGGACTAGCTCCTACGAGCAGTACTTC. This translates into CASSSSGTSSYEQYF.

This chain joins TRBV29-1 and TRBJ1-2; 9 nucleotides match TRBD1. CDR1 and CDR2 (germline): SQVTM, ANQGSEA. This CDR3 spans 12 amino acids. V lost 4 bases to trimming and J lost 8 bases; unmatched junction nucleotides: 5. This chain's CDR3 is CSVVQGAGGYTF. In DNA, the CDR3 is TGCAGCGTTGTACAGGGGGCCGGCGGCTACACCTTC.

The CDR3 sequence is CASSQTGGRETQYF. DNA of the CDR3: TGCGCCAGCAGCCAAACAGGGGGACGGGAGACCCAGTACTTC. The genes are TRBV5-1 and TRBJ2-5, with 8 bases lining up with TRBD1. J was trimmed by 5 bases and V by 4 bases; bases with no gene match: 7. The germline gives CDR1 SGHRS, CDR2 YFSETQ. The CDR3 has 14 amino acids. Full variable domain (rest looked up from reference TRBV5-1 and TRBJ2-5): KAGVTQTPRYLIKTRGQQVTLSCSPISGHRSVSWYQQTPGQGLQFLFEYFSETQRNKGNFPGRFSGRQFSNSRSEMNVSTLELGDSALYLCASSQTGGRETQYFGPGTRLLVL.

This chain uses TRBV28 with TRBJ1-2, with D possibly TRBD1 on 5 matching bases. The ends were cut back, 6 bases at V and 0 bases at J, with 14 bases in the middle. The length of the CDR3 is 15 residues. Germline CDR1 is MDHEN and CDR2 is SYDVKM. CDR3 bases: TGTGCCAGCAGCAAAAGACAGACCTCTAACTATGGCTACACCTTC. Translation: CASSKRQTSNYGYTF.

Details on this clone: The sample holds other DNA sequences that translate to the same CDR3. The chain joins TRBV19 to TRBJ2-7; D gene ambiguous. There are 13 residues in the CDR3. Germline CDR1 is LNHDA and CDR2 is SQIVND (reference sequence). The V gene lost 4 bases and the J gene lost 4 bases, with 11 bases spanning the gap. In DNA, the CDR3 is TGTGCCAGTAGTACCCACACGTCGTACGAGCAGTACTTC. This codes for CASSTHTSYEQYF.

This clone has a single count. The chain employs TRBV7-9 and TRBJ2-7, with D unclear. This CDR3 is 13 amino acids long. CDR1 SEHNR and CDR2 FQNEAQ come from the germline V gene (reference sequence). V gave up 7 bases and J gave up 0 bases, with 10 bases separating them. CDR3 coding DNA: TGTGCCAGCACCGGAGTGAGCTCCTACGAGCAGTACTTC. Residues: CASTGVSSYEQYF.

The CDR3 bases are TGTGCCAGTACACAGGGATACAATGAGCAGTTCTTC. It specifies CASTQGYNEQFF. The chain employs TRBV19 and TRBJ2-1; maybe TRBD1 (6 bases). The CDR3 totals 12 residues. Trimming took off 7 bases at V and 4 bases at J, with 8 bases between the two ends. Germline V gene data show CDR1 as LNHDA and CDR2 as SQIVND (reference sequence).

V is TRBV7-2 and J is TRBJ2-7; D uncertain. Germline values: CDR1 SGHTA, CDR2 FQGNSA. The CDR3 is made up of 12 amino acids. Trimming stripped 3 bases from V and 5 bases from J, with 8 bases between. The DNA of the CDR3 is TGTGCCAGCAGCTTTAGCCGCGACGAGCAGTACTTC. As protein: CASSFSRDEQYF. The full variable domain, its missing parts supplied by reference TRBV7-2 and TRBJ2-7, is GAGVSQSPSNKVTEKGKDVELRCDPISGHTALYWYRQSLGQGLEFLIYFQGNSAPDKSGLPSDRFSAERTGGSVSTLTIQRTQQEDSAVYLCASSFSRDEQYFGPGTRLTVT.

V usage is TRBV6-5 and J usage is TRBJ1-1, with 7 bases fitting TRBD1. The CDR3 is made up of 15 amino acids. The germline V gene has CDR1 MNHEY and CDR2 SVGAGI. V shed 0 bases and J 6 bases; nucleotides not matched to a gene: 7. The CDR3 nucleotides are TGTGCCAGCAGTTACTCGAGAGGGGGCGCATCTGAAGCTTTCTTT. This encodes CASSYSRGGASEAFF.

The chain is built from TRBV5-4 and TRBJ1-1; the D gene is possibly TRBD1 (6 bases). The CDR3 extends over 17 amino acids. Trimming cost V 0 bases and J 0 bases, with 15 bases left between them. CDR1 and CDR2 from the germline V gene are SGHNT and YYREEE (reference sequence). The CDR3 is CASSLVGGAWMNTEAFF. In DNA, the CDR3 is TGTGCCAGCAGCTTGGTCGGGGGGGCCTGGATGAACACTGAAGCTTTCTTT.

This chain uses TRBV19 with TRBJ2-1, with 8 bases matching TRBD2. This CDR3 is built from 15 residues. Germline V gives CDR1 LNHDA, CDR2 SQIVND (reference sequence). V lost 7 bases and J lost 5; bases outside the gene matches: 10. This chain's CDR3 is CASNNRGLANNEQFF. The CDR3 DNA is TGTGCCAGTAATAACCGAGGACTAGCCAACAATGAGCAGTTCTTC.

This clone was seen a single time. This rearrangement joins TRBV29-1 to TRBJ2-1, with 7 bases aligning to TRBD1. V lost 6 bases and J lost 0; bases outside the gene matches: 8. Germline CDR1 reads SQVTM; CDR2 reads ANQGSEA. This CDR3 is 15 amino acids long. Written as DNA, the CDR3 is TGCAGCGTCCCCGGGACAGCGAGCTCCTACAATGAGCAGTTCTTC. Its protein is CSVPGTASSYNEQFF.

J is TRBJ2-3 and V is TRBV4-1, with TRBD2 matching 12 bases. Germline CDR1 is MGHRA and CDR2 is YSYEKL. J lost 5 bases, V lost 1 base, and 7 bases had no gene match. The CDR3 length is 17 residues. CDR3 sequence reads: CASSQVASGGAQDTQYF. CDR3 bases: TGCGCCAGCAGCCAAGTGGCTAGCGGGGGGGCCCAAGATACGCAGTATTTT.

V gene TRBV14 combines with J gene TRBJ2-7; TRBD1 agrees at 9 bases. Trimming removed 3 bases from V and 5 bases from J; junction bases left unmatched: 11. CDR1 and CDR2 from the germline V gene are SGHDN and FVKESK. The CDR3 extends over 16 amino acids. CDR3 amino acids: CASSQPGQGVRNEQYF. CDR3 in DNA: TGTGCCAGCAGCCAGCCGGGACAGGGCGTACGAAACGAGCAGTACTTC.

A single count supports this clone. The V and J genes are TRBV13 and TRBJ2-7; 8 bases match TRBD1. There are 14 residues in the CDR3. CDR1 and CDR2 (germline): PRHDT, FYEKMQ (reference sequence). The junction had 8 bases not matched to a gene; V was cut back by 5 bases and J by 5 bases. CDR3: CASSLRTGSHEQYF. The DNA of the CDR3 is TGTGCCAGCAGCCTAAGGACAGGGTCCCACGAGCAGTACTTC.

The J gene is TRBJ2-5, the V gene TRBV10-1; D ambiguous. Trimming took off 6 bases at V and 5 bases at J, with 16 bases between the two ends. The CDR3 has 14 amino acids. Germline CDR1 is WNHNN and CDR2 is SYGVQD (reference sequence). The CDR3 sequence: CASSSELIRETQYF. CDR3 coding DNA: TGCGCCAGCAGCAGCGAGTTAATTCGGGAGACCCAGTACTTC.

This clone was recorded only once. CDR3 in DNA: TGTGCCAGCAGTACGGGACAGCTTCGAGTCGACACCATATATTTT. Translated, it gives CASSTGQLRVDTIYF. This sequence joins TRBV6-5 and TRBJ1-3; 7 bases line up with TRBD1. The CDR3 is 15 residues long. Looked up from germline, CDR1 is MNHEY and CDR2 is SVGAGI. V shed 5 bases and J 8 bases; nucleotides not matched to a gene: 12.

The chain's CDR3 is CASSWGQGGNYGYTF. In DNA, the CDR3 is TGTGCCAGCAGTTGGGGACAGGGGGGAAACTATGGCTACACCTTC. The chain links TRBV6-5 to TRBJ1-2; TRBD1 matches 11 bases. The V gene's germline CDR1 is MNHEY and CDR2 SVGAGI. The CDR3 extends over 15 amino acids. With 4 bases clipped from V and 2 bases from J, the junction kept 3 bases outside the gene matches.

The chain combines TRBV7-6 with TRBJ2-7; 7 bases agree with TRBD2. Germline assignment: CDR1 SGHVS and CDR2 FNYEAQ. CDR3 length equals 15 residues. Trimming removed 5 bases from V and 0 bases from J; junction bases left unmatched: 7. CDR3 nucleotides: TGTGCCAGCAGCCCTCAGCGGGGTTCCTCCTACGAGCAGTACTTC. It specifies CASSPQRGSSYEQYF.

The V call is TRBV6-5, the J call TRBJ2-7, with 7 bases aligning to TRBD1. The J segment lost 6 bases and the V segment lost 11 bases, leaving 13 bases of the junction unmatched. The V gene's germline CDR1 is MNHEY and CDR2 SVGAGI. The CDR3 runs to 13 residues. The CDR3 DNA reads as TGTGCCGGAACCGACAGGGATGTCGGCGAGCAGTACTTC. It translates to CAGTDRDVGEQYF.

This clone was counted once. The CDR3, as DNA: TGTGCCAGCAGTCAGGACAGGGACAATGAGCAGTTCTTC. This sequence encodes CASSQDRDNEQFF. V and J are TRBV2 and TRBJ2-1, with 8 bases fitting TRBD1. V was pared by 5 bases and J by 5 bases, with 2 bases of the junction left unmatched. The germline gives CDR1 SNHLY, CDR2 FYNNEI. The CDR3 spans 13 residues. Based on the CDR3 plus reference TRBV2 and TRBJ2-1, the full variable domain is EPEVTQTPSHQVTQMGQEVILRCVPISNHLYFYWYRQILGQKVEFLVSFYNNEISEKSEIFDDQFSVERPDGSNFTLKIRSTKLEDSAMYFCASSQDRDNEQFFGPGTRLTVL.

This chain uses TRBV28 with TRBJ1-5; 10 bases are a match to TRBD1. CDR1 MDHEN and CDR2 SYDVKM come from the germline V gene. There are 14 residues in the CDR3. The J segment lost 11 bases and the V segment lost 6 bases, leaving 10 bases of the junction unmatched. The CDR3 spells CASRGTGELSAQHF. For the CDR3, the DNA is TGTGCCAGCAGGGGGACAGGGGAATTATCGGCCCAGCATTTT. The entire variable domain, with the rest obtained from reference TRBV28 and TRBJ1-5, is as follows: DVKVTQSSRYLVKRTGEKVFLECVQDMDHENMFWYRQDPGLGLRLIYFSYDVKMKEKGDIPEGYSVSREKKERFSLILESASTNQTSMYLCASRGTGELSAQHFGDGTRLSIL.

The genes are TRBV30 and TRBJ2-5, with D unclear. There are 12 residues in the CDR3. Between the trimmed V and J ends, which lost 1 base and 7 bases, there was a span of 10 bases. The germline V gene encodes CDR1 GTSNPN and CDR2 SVGIG (reference sequence). The CDR3 region is CAWSAAPGTQYF. As DNA, the CDR3 is TGTGCCTGGAGTGCGGCTCCGGGGACCCAGTACTTC.

The chain is built from TRBV5-1 and TRBJ1-4; 11 nucleotides match TRBD1. J was trimmed by 12 bases and V by 4 bases; bases with no gene match: 11. CDR1 and CDR2 (germline): SGHRS, YFSETQ. The CDR3 is 15 residues long. As DNA, the CDR3 is TGCGCCAGCAGCCTTTCAGGACAGGGGGCGCGAGAACTGTTTTTT. This gives the protein CASSLSGQGARELFF. Drawing the rest from reference TRBV5-1 and TRBJ1-4, the complete variable domain is KAGVTQTPRYLIKTRGQQVTLSCSPISGHRSVSWYQQTPGQGLQFLFEYFSETQRNKGNFPGRFSGRQFSNSRSEMNVSTLELGDSALYLCASSLSGQGARELFFGSGTQLSVL.

This sequence joins TRBV30 and TRBJ1-1; 8 bases agree with TRBD1. Germline trimming cut 6 bases from V and 0 bases from J; bases unmatched to any gene: 3. CDR3 size: 13 residues. CDR1 and CDR2 (germline): GTSNPN, SVGIG (reference sequence). CDR3 bases: TGTGCCTGTAGACAGGGGATGAACACTGAAGCTTTCTTT. Its protein is CACRQGMNTEAFF. The full variable domain, rest sourced from reference TRBV30 and TRBJ1-1, is SQTIHQWPATLVQPVGSPLSLECTVEGTSNPNLYWYRQAAGRGLQLLFYSVGIGQISSEVPQNLSASRPQDRQFILSSKKLLLSDSGFYLCACRQGMNTEAFFGQGTRLTVV.

V is TRBV19 and J is TRBJ1-2, with TRBD1 matching over 7 bases. Germline V gives CDR1 LNHDA, CDR2 SQIVND (reference sequence). V was clipped by 9 bases and J by 0 bases; unmatched bases: 7. This CDR3 is 14 amino acids long. In DNA, the CDR3 is TGTGCCAGCGGGAAGGGACAGTCTAACTATGGCTACACCTTC. This encodes CASGKGQSNYGYTF.

The chain employs TRBV7-9 and TRBJ1-2; D unclear. This CDR3 comprises 15 residues. V was cut by 5 bases and J by 2 bases, with 15 bases left in between. Germline CDR1 reads SEHNR; CDR2 reads FQNEAQ (reference sequence). DNA of the CDR3: TGTGCCAGCAGCCGTCCCGAGAGAGCAAACTATGGCTACACCTTC. Encoded protein: CASSRPERANYGYTF. Full variable domain (remainder filled in from reference TRBV7-9 and TRBJ1-2): DTGVSQNPRHKITKRGQNVTFRCDPISEHNRLYWYRQTLGQGPEFLTYFQNEAQLEKSRLLSDRFSAERPKGSFSTLEIQRTEQGDSAMYLCASSRPERANYGYTFGSGTRLTVV.